Listed below are T cell receptor beta chains from one sample, sequenced in a study of blood T cell repertoires in COVID-19. The data were produced by immunoSEQ multiplex PCR, yet TCRdb's version contains in-frame clones alone and is incomplete. The table has roughly 350,000 clones, around 85% seen once. The specimen sequenced was peripheral blood. These receptors all come from a woman in her late teens or twenties with acute or convalescent COVID-19. The CDR3 runs from the conserved cysteine through the conserved F or W. The D gene is left open where the match is weak. Clone size appears in some rows only: once, few, many, or a class for an expanded clone.

V gene	J gene	clone size	D gene	CDR3 protein	CDR3 DNA
TRBV14	TRBJ2-3	.	.	CASSQDNADTQYF	TGTGCCAGCAGCCAAGATAATGCAGATACGCAGTATTTT
TRBV15	TRBJ1-1	.	.	CATSRDTGTEAFF	TGTGCCACCAGCAGAGATACGGGGACTGAAGCTTTCTTT
TRBV4-1	TRBJ2-3	.	.	CASSQTGLGADTQYF	TGCGCCAGCAGCCAGACGGGTCTCGGCGCAGATACGCAGTATTTT
TRBV28	TRBJ2-5	.	TRBD2	CASSALAGAETQYF	TGTGCCAGCAGTGCCCTAGCGGGAGCGGAGACCCAGTACTTC
TRBV5-4	TRBJ2-1	.	TRBD1	CASSLGGQATPQTEQFF	TGTGCCAGCAGCTTGGGCGGACAGGCTACCCCCCAAACTGAGCAGTTCTTC
TRBV2	TRBJ1-1	.	.	CASSRGAGRGTEAFF	TGTGCCAGCAGTCGGGGGGCGGGTAGGGGCACTGAAGCTTTCTTT
TRBV12-3/TRBV12-4	TRBJ2-3	.	.	CASSRTSIDTQYF	TGTGCCAGCAGCCGAACTAGCATAGATACGCAGTATTTT
TRBV24-1	TRBJ2-7	.	TRBD2	CATSGPGGRNEQYF	TGTGCCACCAGTGGGCCGGGCGGGAGAAACGAGCAGTACTTC
TRBV7-3	TRBJ1-1	.	.	CASRPQPILNTEAFF	TGTGCCAGCAGACCACAGCCAATTTTGAACACTGAAGCTTTCTTT
TRBV11-2	TRBJ2-2	few	.	CASSAPRTATGELFF	TGTGCCAGCAGCGCCCCCCGGACAGCGACCGGGGAGCTGTTTTTT
TRBV7-9	TRBJ2-3	.	TRBD1	CASSRDRMGDTQYF	TGTGCCAGCAGCCGGGACAGGATGGGAGATACGCAGTATTTT
TRBV2	TRBJ2-3	.	.	CASRTLSTDTQYF	TGTGCCAGCAGGACACTGAGCACAGATACGCAGTATTTT
TRBV24-1	TRBJ2-3	once	TRBD1	CATSGRQGKSDTQYF	TGTGCCACCAGTGGGCGACAGGGGAAGTCAGATACGCAGTATTTT
TRBV11-1	TRBJ2-5	.	.	CASSQTVQETQYF	TGTGCCAGCAGCCAGACAGTACAAGAGACCCAGTACTTC
TRBV9	TRBJ2-7	.	TRBD2	CASSAEPGGSYEQYF	TGTGCCAGCAGCGCCGAACCGGGAGGCTCCTACGAGCAGTACTTC
TRBV13	TRBJ2-5	.	.	CASSPSGSGRETQYF	TGTGCCAGCAGCCCCTCGGGGTCCGGACGGGAGACCCAGTACTTC
TRBV9	TRBJ1-3	once	.	CASSVSGVPSGNTIYF	TGTGCCAGCAGCGTATCGGGGGTACCCTCTGGAAACACCATATATTTT
TRBV29-1	TRBJ1-4	.	.	CSVESREKLFF	TGCAGCGTTGAGAGTCGTGAAAAACTGTTTTTT
TRBV29-1	TRBJ1-2	.	.	CSVGGGSYGYTF	TGCAGCGTTGGGGGGGGGAGCTATGGCTACACCTTC
TRBV6-5	TRBJ2-7	.	.	CASSYGSEGTYEQYF	TGTGCCAGCAGTTACGGCAGCGAAGGAACCTACGAGCAGTACTTC